This T cell receptor beta chain was captured in a study of T cell repertoires in cytomegalovirus infection. About the study: It was recently identified HLA-C-restricted and well-studied HLA-B-restricted CMV epitopes that the study used. Public TCR beta signatures were indicative of both CMV infection and a matching HLA type.

As to this clonotype: The antigen is not known.

The CDR3 covers 15 residues. V gave up 4 bases and J gave up 3 bases; unmatched junction bases: 3. The V gene's germline CDR1 is WSHSY and CDR2 SAAADI. Study-level findings and limits: The response measured ex vivo was dominated by TCR beta clonotypes (HLA-C-restricted and CMV-specific).

TCRdb processed the reads anew with MiXCR; each CDR3 protein has one entry. The sample consists of about 920,000 distinct CDR3 sequences, about a third of them appearing once. The receptor comes from a human donor in good health (CMV status not recorded). Some clones in this sample may be carry-over from other donors' samples. The sequencing used cultured CD8+ T cells from PBMCs, collected from culture after CMV antigen stimulation. The chain carries TRBV10-2 and TRBJ2-3; TRBD2 matches at 11 bases. The CDR3 sequence is CASSATSGETDTQYF. The CDR3 nucleotides read TGCGCCAGCAGTGCGACTAGCGGGGAAACAGATACGCAGTATTTT.